Below, one TCR beta chain is given with its context. Using a J-beta primer mix together with a sample-barcoded 5' primer, a second PCR was run for roughly 7 to 11 cycles. TCRdb itself ran the 5' RACE reads through MiXCR, one entry per CDR3 protein. In the table there are 1.5 million to 2 million distinct CDR3 sequences, roughly 30% of which are singletons. These data come from a study of blood T cells in healthy people across ages. This CDR3 is built from 15 residues. Trimming removed 1 base from V and 6 bases from J, with 13 bases in between. Germline values: CDR1 SGHTA, CDR2 FQGNSA. The sequencing sample was made of blood. The receptor comes from a woman aged 30 to 39 in good health. The chain has TRBV7-2 and TRBJ1-5; D call uncertain. The CDR3 DNA sequence: TGTGCCAGCAGCTTAGTAGGCAGAAGAAGTCAGCCCCAGCATTTT. Its protein product is CASSLVGRRSQPQHF.